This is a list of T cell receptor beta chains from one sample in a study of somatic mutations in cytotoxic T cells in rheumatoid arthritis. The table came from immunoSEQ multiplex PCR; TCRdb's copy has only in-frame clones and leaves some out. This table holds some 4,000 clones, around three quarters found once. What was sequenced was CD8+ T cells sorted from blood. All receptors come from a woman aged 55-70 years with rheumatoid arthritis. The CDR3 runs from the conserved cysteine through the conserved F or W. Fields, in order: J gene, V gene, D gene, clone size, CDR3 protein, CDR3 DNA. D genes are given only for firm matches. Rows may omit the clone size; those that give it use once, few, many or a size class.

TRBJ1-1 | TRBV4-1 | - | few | CASSRLVGAGYEAFF | TGCGCCAGCAGCCGGCTGGTGGGTGCAGGTTATGAAGCTTTCTTT
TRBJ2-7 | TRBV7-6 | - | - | CASSLAADSSYEQYF | TGTGCCAGCAGCTTAGCTGCGGACAGCTCCTACGAGCAGTACTTC
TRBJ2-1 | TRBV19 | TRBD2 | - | CASSISLAAYNEQFF | TGTGCCAGTAGTATAAGTCTAGCGGCCTACAATGAGCAGTTCTTC
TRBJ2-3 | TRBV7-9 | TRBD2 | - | CASRSSAGGTDTQYF | TGTGCCAGCAGGTCTAGTGCGGGGGGAACAGATACGCAGTATTTT
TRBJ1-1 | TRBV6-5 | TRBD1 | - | CASRDQGAEVEAFF | TGTGCCAGCAGAGATCAGGGGGCGGAAGTAGAAGCTTTCTTT
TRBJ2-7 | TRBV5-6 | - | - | CASSPQGNGEQYF | TGTGCCAGCAGCCCGCAGGGAAACGGCGAGCAGTACTTC
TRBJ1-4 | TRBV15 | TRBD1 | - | CATSRRDRGATNEKLFF | TGTGCCACCAGCAGACGGGACAGGGGAGCAACTAATGAAAAACTGTTTTTT
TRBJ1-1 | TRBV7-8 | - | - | CASRGVSNTEAFF | TGTGCCAGCAGAGGAGTTTCGAACACTGAAGCTTTCTTT
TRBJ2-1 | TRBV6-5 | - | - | CASSYPGRGYNEQFF | TGTGCCAGCAGTTACCCCGGACGGGGCTACAATGAGCAGTTCTTC
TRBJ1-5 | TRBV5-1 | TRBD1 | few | CASSLAGGTGKNQPQHF | TGCGCCAGCAGCTTGGCCGGTGGGACAGGCAAAAATCAGCCCCAGCATTTT
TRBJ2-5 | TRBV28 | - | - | CASSPPTDQETQYF | TGTGCCAGCAGTCCGCCGACAGATCAAGAGACCCAGTACTTC
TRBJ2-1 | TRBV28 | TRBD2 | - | CASSPTSGGHNEQFF | TGTGCCAGCAGCCCGACTAGCGGGGGACACAATGAGCAGTTCTTC
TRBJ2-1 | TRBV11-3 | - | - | CASSPSPHNEQFF | TGTGCCAGCAGCCCCTCCCCCCACAATGAGCAGTTCTTC
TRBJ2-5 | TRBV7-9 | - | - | CASSLVAVMETQYF | TGTGCCAGCAGCTTAGTAGCGGTGATGGAGACCCAGTACTTC
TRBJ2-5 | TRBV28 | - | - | CASSLPGSETQYF | TGTGCCAGCAGTTTACCAGGCTCTGAGACCCAGTACTTC